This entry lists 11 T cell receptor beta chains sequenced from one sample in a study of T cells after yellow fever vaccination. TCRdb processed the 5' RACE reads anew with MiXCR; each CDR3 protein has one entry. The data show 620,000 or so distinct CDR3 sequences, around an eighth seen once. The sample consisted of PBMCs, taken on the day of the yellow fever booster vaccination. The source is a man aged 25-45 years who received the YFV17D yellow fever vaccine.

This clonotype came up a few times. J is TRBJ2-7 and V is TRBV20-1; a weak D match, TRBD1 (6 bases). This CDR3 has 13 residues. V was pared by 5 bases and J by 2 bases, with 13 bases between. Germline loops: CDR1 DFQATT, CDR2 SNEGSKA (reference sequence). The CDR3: CSAPRDKTYEQYF. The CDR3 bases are TGCAGTGCTCCACGGGACAAGACCTACGAGCAGTACTTC.

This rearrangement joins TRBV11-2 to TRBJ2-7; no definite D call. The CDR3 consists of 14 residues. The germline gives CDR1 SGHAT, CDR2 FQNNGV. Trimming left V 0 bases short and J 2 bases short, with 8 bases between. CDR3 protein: CASSLETATYEQYF. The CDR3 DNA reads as TGTGCCAGCAGCTTAGAGACGGCCACCTACGAGCAGTACTTC.

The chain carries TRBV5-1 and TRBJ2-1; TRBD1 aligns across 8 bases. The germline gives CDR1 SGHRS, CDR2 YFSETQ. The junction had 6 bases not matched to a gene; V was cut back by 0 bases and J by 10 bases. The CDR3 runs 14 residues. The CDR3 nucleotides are TGCGCCAGCAGCTTGGTGCAGGGGGCAGGGGAGCAGTTCTTC. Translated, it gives CASSLVQGAGEQFF. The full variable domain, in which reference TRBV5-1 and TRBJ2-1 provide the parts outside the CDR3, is KAGVTQTPRYLIKTRGQQVTLSCSPISGHRSVSWYQQTPGQGLQFLFEYFSETQRNKGNFPGRFSGRQFSNSRSEMNVSTLELGDSALYLCASSLVQGAGEQFFGPGTRLTVL.

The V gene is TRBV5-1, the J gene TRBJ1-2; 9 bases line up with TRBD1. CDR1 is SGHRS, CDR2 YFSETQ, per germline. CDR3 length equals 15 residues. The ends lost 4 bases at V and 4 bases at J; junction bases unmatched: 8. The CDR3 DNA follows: TGCGCCAGCAGCGTTACAGGGGGCGAGGGCTATGGCTACACCTTC. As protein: CASSVTGGEGYGYTF. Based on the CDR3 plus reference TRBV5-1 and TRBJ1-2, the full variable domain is KAGVTQTPRYLIKTRGQQVTLSCSPISGHRSVSWYQQTPGQGLQFLFEYFSETQRNKGNFPGRFSGRQFSNSRSEMNVSTLELGDSALYLCASSVTGGEGYGYTFGSGTRLTVV.

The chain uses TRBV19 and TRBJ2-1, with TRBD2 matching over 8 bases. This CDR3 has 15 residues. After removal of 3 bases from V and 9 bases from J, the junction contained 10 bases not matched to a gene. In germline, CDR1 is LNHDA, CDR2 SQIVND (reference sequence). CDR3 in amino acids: CASSIGTRKGGEQFF. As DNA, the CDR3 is TGTGCCAGTAGTATTGGGACTAGGAAGGGCGGTGAGCAGTTCTTC.

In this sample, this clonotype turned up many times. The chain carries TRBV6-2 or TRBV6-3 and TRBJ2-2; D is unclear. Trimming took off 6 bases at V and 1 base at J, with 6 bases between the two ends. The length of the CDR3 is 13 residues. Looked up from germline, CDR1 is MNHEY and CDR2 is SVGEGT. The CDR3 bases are TGTGCCAGCAGATTACTGAACACCGGGGAGCTGTTTTTT. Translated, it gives CASRLLNTGELFF.

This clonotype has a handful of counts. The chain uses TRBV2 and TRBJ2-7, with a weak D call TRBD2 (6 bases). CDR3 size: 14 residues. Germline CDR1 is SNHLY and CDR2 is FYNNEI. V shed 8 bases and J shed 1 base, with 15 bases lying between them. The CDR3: CASVDRDSSYEQYF. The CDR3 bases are TGTGCCAGCGTCGACCGGGACTCTTCCTACGAGCAGTACTTC.

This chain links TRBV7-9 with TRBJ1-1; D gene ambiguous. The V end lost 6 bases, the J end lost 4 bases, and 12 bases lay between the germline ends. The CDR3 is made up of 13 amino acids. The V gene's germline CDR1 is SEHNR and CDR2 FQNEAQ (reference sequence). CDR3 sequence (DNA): TGTGCCAGCAGTACCACCAAGGGCACTGAAGCTTTCTTT. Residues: CASSTTKGTEAFF.

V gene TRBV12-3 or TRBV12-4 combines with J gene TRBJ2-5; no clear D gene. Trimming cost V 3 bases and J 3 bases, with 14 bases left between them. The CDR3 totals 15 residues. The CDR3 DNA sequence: TGTGCCAGCAGTTTTGAGTATCCCCAAGAAGAGACCCAGTACTTC. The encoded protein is CASSFEYPQEETQYF.

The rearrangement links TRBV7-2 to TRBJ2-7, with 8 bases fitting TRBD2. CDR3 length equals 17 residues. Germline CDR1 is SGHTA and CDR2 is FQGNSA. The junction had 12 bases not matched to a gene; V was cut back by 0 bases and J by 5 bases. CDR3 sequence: CASSLAPPGLGRDEQYF. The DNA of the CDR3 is TGTGCCAGCAGCTTAGCGCCCCCGGGACTAGGGAGAGACGAGCAGTACTTC.

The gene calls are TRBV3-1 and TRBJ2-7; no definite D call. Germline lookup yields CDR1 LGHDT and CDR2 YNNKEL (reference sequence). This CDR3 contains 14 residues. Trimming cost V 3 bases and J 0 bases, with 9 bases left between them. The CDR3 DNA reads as TGTGCCAGCAGCCACAGTACTACCTCCTACGAGCAGTACTTC. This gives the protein CASSHSTTSYEQYF.